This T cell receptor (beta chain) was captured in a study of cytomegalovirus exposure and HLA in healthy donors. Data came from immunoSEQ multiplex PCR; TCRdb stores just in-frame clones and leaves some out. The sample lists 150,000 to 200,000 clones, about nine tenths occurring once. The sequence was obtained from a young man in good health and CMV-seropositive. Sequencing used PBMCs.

CDR3 DNA: TGTGCCAGTAGTGCTGTCTACTCGACAGGGGGTTATCAGCCCCAGCATTTT. This codes for CASSAVYSTGGYQPQHF. This chain uses TRBV19 with TRBJ1-5; 9 bases match TRBD1. This CDR3 has 17 residues. Germline V CDR1 and CDR2: LNHDA, SQIVND (reference sequence). The V gene end was trimmed by 5 bases and the J gene end by 5 bases; junction bases not matched to a gene: 13.